A selection of T cell receptor beta chains follows, all from one sample in a study of cytomegalovirus exposure and HLA in healthy donors. Assay: immunoSEQ multiplex PCR; the TCRdb copy retains only in-frame clones and omits some. This sample has under 200,000 clones, with 70% to 85% found just once. Sequencing input: PBMCs. Source of these receptors: a man aged 40-50 years in good health and CMV-seropositive. Each CDR3 is given with its conserved first and last residue. Fields, in order: clone size, D gene, V gene, J gene, CDR3 DNA, CDR3 protein. A D gene is named only where the DNA matches it firmly. Clone size appears in some rows only: once, few, many, or a class for an expanded clone.

abundance: -
d_gene: TRBD2
v_gene: TRBV7-3
j_gene: TRBJ2-1
CDR3nt: TGTGCCAGCAGCTTAGGAGCGGGGGGGCCCTATGAGCAGTTCTTC
CDR3aa: CASSLGAGGPYEQFF

abundance: -
d_gene: -
v_gene: TRBV4-2
j_gene: TRBJ2-7
CDR3nt: TGTGCCAGCAGCCAAGTATCACAGGCGAGCTCCTACGAGCAGTACTTC
CDR3aa: CASSQVSQASSYEQYF

abundance: -
d_gene: TRBD1
v_gene: TRBV11-2
j_gene: TRBJ2-7
CDR3nt: TGTGCCAGCAAAGCCGGGACAGGGGGCTACGAGCAGTACTTC
CDR3aa: CASKAGTGGYEQYF

abundance: -
d_gene: -
v_gene: TRBV4-2
j_gene: TRBJ2-7
CDR3nt: TGTGCCAGCAGCCAAGAGGGGGGACTGGGGGAGGGGGCCTACGAGCAGTACTTC
CDR3aa: CASSQEGGLGEGAYEQYF

abundance: -
d_gene: TRBD1
v_gene: TRBV28
j_gene: TRBJ2-7
CDR3nt: TGTGCCAGCAGTCTGGGACAGGTAGACGAGCAGTACTTC
CDR3aa: CASSLGQVDEQYF

abundance: once
d_gene: TRBD2
v_gene: TRBV11-2
j_gene: TRBJ2-1
CDR3nt: TGTGCCAGCAGCTTAGACGGACTAGCCAGGAACAATGAGCAGTTCTTC
CDR3aa: CASSLDGLARNNEQFF

abundance: -
d_gene: -
v_gene: TRBV7-2
j_gene: TRBJ2-3
CDR3nt: TGTGCCAGCAGCTTTTCTAGTCGGGCAGATACGCAGTATTTT
CDR3aa: CASSFSSRADTQYF

abundance: -
d_gene: TRBD2
v_gene: TRBV5-4
j_gene: TRBJ2-4
CDR3nt: TGTGCCAGCAGCGTCGGCGGGGGGGATCAATGGAACATTCAGTACTTC
CDR3aa: CASSVGGGDQWNIQYF

abundance: once
d_gene: -
v_gene: TRBV28
j_gene: TRBJ2-1
CDR3nt: TGTGCCAGCACCGGAGGGTATTCGTCCTACAATGAGCAGTTCTTC
CDR3aa: CASTGGYSSYNEQFF

abundance: -
d_gene: -
v_gene: TRBV19
j_gene: TRBJ1-1
CDR3nt: TGTGCCAGTAGTATAACGGGGGTTAGCGCTGAAGCTTTCTTT
CDR3aa: CASSITGVSAEAFF

abundance: -
d_gene: -
v_gene: TRBV7-8
j_gene: TRBJ2-1
CDR3nt: TGTGCCAGCAGCTCCGAGGGTAGCAATGAGCAGTTCTTC
CDR3aa: CASSSEGSNEQFF

abundance: -
d_gene: TRBD2
v_gene: TRBV5-1
j_gene: TRBJ2-1
CDR3nt: TGCGCCAGCAGCTTGGGCGGGGGCTACAATGAGCAGTTCTTC
CDR3aa: CASSLGGGYNEQFF

abundance: -
d_gene: -
v_gene: TRBV6-5
j_gene: TRBJ2-1
CDR3nt: TGTGCCAGCAGACCACTAGGTCCGCTGGATGAGCAGTTCTTC
CDR3aa: CASRPLGPLDEQFF

abundance: -
d_gene: -
v_gene: TRBV7-9
j_gene: TRBJ2-5
CDR3nt: TGTGCCAGCAGCTTAGTAGGGGTAGAGACCCAGTACTTC
CDR3aa: CASSLVGVETQYF

abundance: -
d_gene: TRBD1
v_gene: TRBV11-3
j_gene: TRBJ2-7
CDR3nt: TGTGCCAGCAGACTCATCCCTATCCCAAATGACAGGGTTTTGGTCGAGCAGTACTTC
CDR3aa: CASRLIPIPNDRVLVEQYF

abundance: -
d_gene: -
v_gene: TRBV6-1
j_gene: TRBJ2-7
CDR3nt: TGTGCCAGCAGCGGACAGAACTCCTACGAGCAGTACTTC
CDR3aa: CASSGQNSYEQYF

abundance: -
d_gene: -
v_gene: TRBV5-1
j_gene: TRBJ2-3
CDR3nt: TGCGCCAGCAGCAAGCCCTCCCTGGGACAAGCCCTCGAGACAGATACGCAGTATTTT
CDR3aa: CASSKPSLGQALETDTQYF

abundance: -
d_gene: -
v_gene: TRBV28
j_gene: TRBJ2-1
CDR3nt: TGTGCCAGCAGGTACCGGGAAGTAAGAAGAGGCGACAATGAGCAGTTCTTC
CDR3aa: CASRYREVRRGDNEQFF

abundance: few
d_gene: TRBD1
v_gene: TRBV10-3
j_gene: TRBJ1-1
CDR3nt: TGTGCCACCACTTCAGGGGGCACTGAAGCTTTCTTT
CDR3aa: CATTSGGTEAFF

abundance: -
d_gene: TRBD1
v_gene: TRBV6-1
j_gene: TRBJ2-6
CDR3nt: TGTGCCATAATACAGGGGACTGGGGCCAACGTCCTGACTTTC
CDR3aa: CAIIQGTGANVLTF

abundance: -
d_gene: -
v_gene: TRBV28
j_gene: TRBJ1-5
CDR3nt: TGTGCCAGCAAATTGGGGGGGGCCAATCAGCCCCAGCATTTT
CDR3aa: CASKLGGANQPQHF

abundance: -
d_gene: -
v_gene: TRBV6-5
j_gene: TRBJ2-7
CDR3nt: TGTGCCAGCAGTGTCTACAGGGGGGGCTCCGAGCAGTACTTC
CDR3aa: CASSVYRGGSEQYF

abundance: -
d_gene: TRBD1
v_gene: TRBV28
j_gene: TRBJ1-2
CDR3nt: TGTGCCAGCAGCCGCGACAGGGTTTACTATGGCTACACCTTC
CDR3aa: CASSRDRVYYGYTF

abundance: -
d_gene: TRBD2
v_gene: TRBV15
j_gene: TRBJ2-5
CDR3nt: TGTGCCACCAGCAGAGATCCAACAGGTGGGAGGGGGACCCAGTACTTC
CDR3aa: CATSRDPTGGRGTQYF

abundance: -
d_gene: -
v_gene: TRBV2
j_gene: TRBJ2-1
CDR3nt: TGTGCCAGCAGCGAGACGGACAGCCAGCAGTTCTTC
CDR3aa: CASSETDSQQFF

abundance: -
d_gene: -
v_gene: TRBV7-9
j_gene: TRBJ2-7
CDR3nt: TGCTCGGGACATAGGAGCTCCTACGAGCAGTACTTC
CDR3aa: CSGHRSSYEQYF

abundance: -
d_gene: TRBD2
v_gene: TRBV5-1
j_gene: TRBJ2-1
CDR3nt: TGCGCCAGCAGCTTGGCCTTTCGGGGGGGTAATGAGCAGTTCTTC
CDR3aa: CASSLAFRGGNEQFF

abundance: -
d_gene: -
v_gene: TRBV5-1
j_gene: TRBJ2-1
CDR3nt: TGCGCCAGCAGCTTGGCCTCGGCTAGCAGGTACAATGAGCAGTTCTTC
CDR3aa: CASSLASASRYNEQFF

abundance: -
d_gene: TRBD2
v_gene: TRBV27
j_gene: TRBJ2-1
CDR3nt: TGTGCCAGCAGTTTAAGGAGCGGGAGGCTAAATGAGCAGTTCTTC
CDR3aa: CASSLRSGRLNEQFF

abundance: few
d_gene: -
v_gene: TRBV27
j_gene: TRBJ2-3
CDR3nt: TGTGCCAGCACCTCGGACTTCCCAGATACGCAGTATTTT
CDR3aa: CASTSDFPDTQYF

abundance: -
d_gene: TRBD1
v_gene: TRBV7-6
j_gene: TRBJ2-7
CDR3nt: TGTGCCAGCAGCTTAGCGCTGGGACAGTCCACCTACGAGCAGTACTTC
CDR3aa: CASSLALGQSTYEQYF

abundance: -
d_gene: TRBD2
v_gene: TRBV5-1
j_gene: TRBJ2-3
CDR3nt: TGCGCCAGCCGCGGGAGCGAGAGAAGCACAGATACGCAGTATTTT
CDR3aa: CASRGSERSTDTQYF

abundance: -
d_gene: TRBD1
v_gene: TRBV27
j_gene: TRBJ1-1
CDR3nt: TGTGCCAGCAGTTCAGGGGGCGCGCGTACTGAAGCTTTCTTT
CDR3aa: CASSSGGARTEAFF

abundance: once
d_gene: -
v_gene: TRBV28
j_gene: TRBJ1-6
CDR3nt: TGTGCCAGCACCCGAAGGAGGGAGCGGAGGGCCCTCCACTTT
CDR3aa: CASTRRRERRALHF

abundance: -
d_gene: TRBD1
v_gene: TRBV6-5
j_gene: TRBJ1-6
CDR3nt: TGTGCCAGCAGTTATATGGGGGCAGGGGGTTATTCACCCCTCCACTTT
CDR3aa: CASSYMGAGGYSPLHF

abundance: -
d_gene: TRBD1
v_gene: TRBV6-5
j_gene: TRBJ2-7
CDR3nt: TGTGCCAGCAGTCGACGGGACAGGGGACGAGAGCAGTACTTC
CDR3aa: CASSRRDRGREQYF

abundance: -
d_gene: TRBD1
v_gene: TRBV5-4
j_gene: TRBJ2-2
CDR3nt: TGTGCCAGCAGCGCCCCGGGACAGGGGTACACCGGGGAGCTGTTTTTT
CDR3aa: CASSAPGQGYTGELFF

abundance: -
d_gene: -
v_gene: TRBV4-1
j_gene: TRBJ1-1
CDR3nt: TGCGCCAGCAGCCATCCTCAGGGTCTGGGCACTGAAGCTTTCTTT
CDR3aa: CASSHPQGLGTEAFF

abundance: -
d_gene: TRBD2
v_gene: TRBV5-4
j_gene: TRBJ2-7
CDR3nt: TGTGCCAGGGGGGGGACTAGCGGGAGGGCCTTCTACGAGCAGTACTTC
CDR3aa: CARGGTSGRAFYEQYF

abundance: -
d_gene: TRBD1
v_gene: TRBV10-3
j_gene: TRBJ2-7
CDR3nt: TGTGCCATCAGTGATACAGCAAGGACAGGGGGATACGAGCAGTACTTC
CDR3aa: CAISDTARTGGYEQYF

abundance: -
d_gene: -
v_gene: TRBV19
j_gene: TRBJ1-5
CDR3nt: TGTGCCAGTAGATACGGACAGAGCAATCAGCCCCAGCATTTT
CDR3aa: CASRYGQSNQPQHF

abundance: -
d_gene: -
v_gene: TRBV11-2
j_gene: TRBJ2-5
CDR3nt: TGTGCCAGCAGCTTGGGACTTCAAGAGACCCAGTACTTC
CDR3aa: CASSLGLQETQYF

abundance: -
d_gene: TRBD1
v_gene: TRBV6-1
j_gene: TRBJ2-2
CDR3nt: TGTGCCAGCCGGACAGGCGGCACCACCGGGGAGCTGTTTTTT
CDR3aa: CASRTGGTTGELFF

abundance: -
d_gene: -
v_gene: TRBV5-1
j_gene: TRBJ1-2
CDR3nt: TGCGCCAGCAGCTTGGCCAGCGACAGACATAACTATGGCTACACCTTC
CDR3aa: CASSLASDRHNYGYTF

abundance: -
d_gene: TRBD1
v_gene: TRBV11-2
j_gene: TRBJ2-3
CDR3nt: TGTGCCAGCAGACTGACAGGGGGCGCTGAGGGGCAGTATTTT
CDR3aa: CASRLTGGAEGQYF

abundance: -
d_gene: -
v_gene: TRBV27
j_gene: TRBJ2-7
CDR3nt: TGTGCCAGCAGTTGGCAGGGGAGGGACGAGCAGTACTTC
CDR3aa: CASSWQGRDEQYF

abundance: -
d_gene: TRBD1
v_gene: TRBV28
j_gene: TRBJ1-1
CDR3nt: TGTGCCAGCAGTGGCACAGGGGCGCCAAGGAGCACTGAAGCTTTCTTT
CDR3aa: CASSGTGAPRSTEAFF

abundance: -
d_gene: -
v_gene: TRBV30
j_gene: TRBJ2-7
CDR3nt: TGTGCCTGGAGGGGAGACGGTACTCTGTACGAGCAGTACTTC
CDR3aa: CAWRGDGTLYEQYF

abundance: once
d_gene: -
v_gene: TRBV27
j_gene: TRBJ2-1
CDR3nt: TGTGCCAGCAGTTTTGGGACTCCGGGGAATGAGCAGTTCTTC
CDR3aa: CASSFGTPGNEQFF